This T cell receptor (beta chain) was identified during a study of blood T cell repertoires in COVID-19. Study-wide context: The United States, Italy and Spain provided the acute and convalescent COVID-19 samples. Nucleic acid was either cDNA or gDNA, and it came from T cells, B-cell-depleted T cells, or PBMCs.

This CDR3 spans 14 amino acids. Between the trimmed V and J ends, which lost 6 bases and 1 base, there was a span of 12 bases. Per the germline V gene, CDR1 is SEHNR and CDR2 is FQNEAQ (reference sequence). Enrollment of patients from Seattle took place during active infection, with longitudinal follow-up. The table lists this clone with many counts. The same CDR3 is also encoded by other DNA sequences in this sample. Original handling: Amplification of reference gene primers provided the estimated nucleated cell counts. Method: immunoSEQ multiplex PCR; TCRdb's copy keeps in-frame clones and lacks some. From that table come the V and J calls and clone size; the DNA was used to work out D and trimming. The sample lists roughly 150,000 clones, roughly 93% occurring once.

Sequenced material: peripheral blood. The V and J genes are TRBV7-9 and TRBJ1-2, with D possibly matching TRBD1 (6 bases). The sequence came from a man younger than 35 with COVID-19, enrolled during active disease. For the CDR3, the DNA is TGTGCCAGCAGTCCTGGACAGTTTAACTATGGCTACACCTTC. This translates into CASSPGQFNYGYTF. The whole variable domain, remainder taken from reference TRBV7-9 and TRBJ1-2, is DTGVSQNPRHKITKRGQNVTFRCDPISEHNRLYWYRQTLGQGPEFLTYFQNEAQLEKSRLLSDRFSAERPKGSFSTLEIQRTEQGDSAMYLCASSPGQFNYGYTFGSGTRLTVV.